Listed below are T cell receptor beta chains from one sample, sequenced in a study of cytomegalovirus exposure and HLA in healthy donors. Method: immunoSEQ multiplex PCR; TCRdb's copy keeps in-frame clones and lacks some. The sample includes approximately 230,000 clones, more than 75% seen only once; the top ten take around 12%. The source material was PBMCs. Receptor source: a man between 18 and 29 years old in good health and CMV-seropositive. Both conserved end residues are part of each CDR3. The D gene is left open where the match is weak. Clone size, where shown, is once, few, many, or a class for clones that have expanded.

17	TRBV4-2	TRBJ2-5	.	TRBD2	TGTGCCAGCAGCCAAGATGGACTAGCGGGAGGACGAGAGACCCAGTACTTC	CASSQDGLAGGRETQYF
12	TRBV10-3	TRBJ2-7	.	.	TGTGCCATCAGGGACCGAGACTACGAGCAGTACTTC	CAIRDRDYEQYF
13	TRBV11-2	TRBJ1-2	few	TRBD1	TGTGCCAGCAGCCCGGGACAGACGGGAGGCTACACCTTC	CASSPGQTGGYTF
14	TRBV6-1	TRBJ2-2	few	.	TGTGCCAGCAGTGCAACAGGGAACACCGGGGAGCTGTTTTTT	CASSATGNTGELFF
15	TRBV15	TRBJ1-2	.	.	TGTGCCACCAGCAGAGGAGGGTCGCTCACCACTGGCTACACCTTC	CATSRGGSLTTGYTF
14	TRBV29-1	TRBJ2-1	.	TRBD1	TGCAGCGTTCCCGGACAGGGGGCTTGGAATGAGCAGTTCTTC	CSVPGQGAWNEQFF
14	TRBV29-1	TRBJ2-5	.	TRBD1	TGCAGCGTTACCGGGACAGTTAAGGGAGAGACCCAGTACTTC	CSVTGTVKGETQYF
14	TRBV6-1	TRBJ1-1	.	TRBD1	TGTGCCAGCAGTACAGGGGACTTGAACACTGAAGCTTTCTTT	CASSTGDLNTEAFF
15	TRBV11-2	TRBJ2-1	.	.	TGTGCCAGCAGCTTAGAGGGACGGACCTACAATGAGCAGTTCTTC	CASSLEGRTYNEQFF
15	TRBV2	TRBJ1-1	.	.	TGTGCCAGCAGCGCAATAGACACGGGTAGGACTGAAGCTTTCTTT	CASSAIDTGRTEAFF
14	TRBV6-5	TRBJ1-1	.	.	TGTGCCAGCACCGTGACCGAGATGAACACTGAAGCTTTCTTT	CASTVTEMNTEAFF
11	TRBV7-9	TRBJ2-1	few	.	TGTGCCAGCAGCGACCCGGCCAAGCAGTTCTTC	CASSDPAKQFF
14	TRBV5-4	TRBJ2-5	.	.	TGTGCCAGCAGCTTGGGGGACGACCAAGAGACCCAGTACTTC	CASSLGDDQETQYF
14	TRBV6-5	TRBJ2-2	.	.	TGTGCCAGCAGTTACTCGGCAGCCCCGGGGGAGCTGTTTTTT	CASSYSAAPGELFF
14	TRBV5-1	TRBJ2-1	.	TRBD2	TGCGCCAGCAGCTTGAGGGGAGGGCCGGGTGAGCAGTTCTTC	CASSLRGGPGEQFF
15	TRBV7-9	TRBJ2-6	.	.	TGTGCCAGCAGCTTAGAGGCATCGGGGGCCAACGTCCTGACTTTC	CASSLEASGANVLTF
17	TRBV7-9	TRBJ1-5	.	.	TGTGCCAGCAGCTTAGCGGGAGGAGAACTCCGTAATCAGCCCCAGCATTTT	CASSLAGGELRNQPQHF
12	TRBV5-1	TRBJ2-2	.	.	TGCGCCAGCAGCTTGTTTAGCGGGGAGCTGTTTTTT	CASSLFSGELFF
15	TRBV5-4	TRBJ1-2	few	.	TGTGCCAGCAGCTTGGACGGTAGGGTGCACTATGGCTACACCTTC	CASSLDGRVHYGYTF
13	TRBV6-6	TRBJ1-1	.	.	TGTGCCAGCAGGCCCAGCGGGAACACTGAAGCTTTCTTT	CASRPSGNTEAFF
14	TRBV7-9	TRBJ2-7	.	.	TGTGCCAGCAGCCTCGGGCCGCTCTTATACGAGCAGTACTTC	CASSLGPLLYEQYF
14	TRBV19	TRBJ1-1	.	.	TGTGCCAGTAGTATCGGGCGTTTGTACACTGAAGCTTTCTTT	CASSIGRLYTEAFF
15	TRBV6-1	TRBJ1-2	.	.	TGTGCCAGCAGGAGGGAAGGACGGACAATATATGGCTACACCTTC	CASRREGRTIYGYTF
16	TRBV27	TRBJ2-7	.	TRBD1	TGTGCCAGCAGTTTCGTGTCGGGACAGGGCTCCTACGAGCAGTACTTC	CASSFVSGQGSYEQYF
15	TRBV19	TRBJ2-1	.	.	TGTGCCAGTGCCGTTGGGCCTAGCGCCTACAATGAGCAGTTCTTC	CASAVGPSAYNEQFF
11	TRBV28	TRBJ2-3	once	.	TGTGCCAGCAGTTTACAAGATACGCAGTATTTT	CASSLQDTQYF
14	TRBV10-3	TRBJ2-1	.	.	TGTGCCATCAGTGAGCGGGAGCTCTACAATGAGCAGTTCTTC	CAISERELYNEQFF
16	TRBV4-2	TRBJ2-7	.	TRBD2	TGTGCCAGCAGCCAGAACCTCGGGACTATCTCCTACGAGCAGTACTTC	CASSQNLGTISYEQYF
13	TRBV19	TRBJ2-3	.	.	TGTGCCAGTAGTGCGGCCAGCACAGATACGCAGTATTTT	CASSAASTDTQYF
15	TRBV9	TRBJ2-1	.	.	TGTGCCAGCAGCGTCTCTACAAGTTCCTACAATGAGCAGTTCTTC	CASSVSTSSYNEQFF
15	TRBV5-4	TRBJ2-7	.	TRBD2	TGTGCCAGCAGCCACGGGACTAGCGGGCTCTACGAGCAGTACTTC	CASSHGTSGLYEQYF
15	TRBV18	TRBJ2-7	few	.	TGTGCCAGCTCACCAGGCACAACTAGCACCTACGAGCAGTACTTC	CASSPGTTSTYEQYF
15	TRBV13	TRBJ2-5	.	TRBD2	TGTGCCAGCAGCCGGGGACTAGCAGTTCAAGAGACCCAGTACTTC	CASSRGLAVQETQYF
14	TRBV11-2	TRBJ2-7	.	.	TGTGCCAGCAGCTTAGCTGGCAGACCCTACGAGCAGTACTTC	CASSLAGRPYEQYF
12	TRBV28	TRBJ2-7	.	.	TGTGCCAGCAGTTTAACGGTATACGAGCAGTACTTC	CASSLTVYEQYF
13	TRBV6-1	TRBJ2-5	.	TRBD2	TGTGCCAGCAGAGGGACTAGCGGGACCCCCGAGTACTTC	CASRGTSGTPEYF
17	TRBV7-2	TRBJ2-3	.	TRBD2	TGTGCCAGCAGCTTCATTATAGCGGGAGTTGGGACAGATACGCAGTATTTT	CASSFIIAGVGTDTQYF
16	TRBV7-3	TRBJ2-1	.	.	TGTGCCAGCAGGCGAAGCGGAGTCCGCTCCTACAATGAGCAGTTCTTC	CASRRSGVRSYNEQFF
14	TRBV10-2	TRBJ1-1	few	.	TGCGCCAGCAGTGATTGGGCATTGAACACTGAAGCTTTCTTT	CASSDWALNTEAFF
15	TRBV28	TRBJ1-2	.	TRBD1	TGTGCCAGCAGTCCCGCTCAAACAGGGGCTGGAGGCTACACCTTC	CASSPAQTGAGGYTF
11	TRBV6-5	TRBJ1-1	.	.	TGTGCCAGCAGTCAAGGGACTGAAGCTTTCTTT	CASSQGTEAFF
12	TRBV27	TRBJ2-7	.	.	TGTGCCAGCAGTCGACCGGGGGACGAGCAGTACTTC	CASSRPGDEQYF
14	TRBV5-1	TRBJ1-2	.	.	TGCGCCAGCAGCTTGGAGGCAGACTACTATGGCTACACCTTC	CASSLEADYYGYTF
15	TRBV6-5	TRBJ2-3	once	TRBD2	TGTGCCAGCAGTTACCAACTAGCGGGCACAGATACGCAGTATTTT	CASSYQLAGTDTQYF
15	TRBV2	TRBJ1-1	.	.	TGTGCCAGCAGTGACGCTCAAGTAATGAACACTGAAGCTTTCTTT	CASSDAQVMNTEAFF
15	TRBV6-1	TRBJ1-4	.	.	TGTGCCAGCAGTGATGGGGGTGCAACTAATGAAAAACTGTTTTTT	CASSDGGATNEKLFF
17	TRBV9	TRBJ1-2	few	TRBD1	TGTGCCAGCAGCGCGCCGAAGAACGTAGGGACAGCCTATGGCTACACCTTC	CASSAPKNVGTAYGYTF
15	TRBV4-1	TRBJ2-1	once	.	TGCGCCAGCAGCGTCGTAGTAGCTTCGTACAATGAGCAGTTCTTC	CASSVVVASYNEQFF
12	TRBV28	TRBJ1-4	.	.	TGTGCCAGCAGGCAGGGCGAAGAAAAACTGTTTTTT	CASRQGEEKLFF
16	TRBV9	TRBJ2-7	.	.	TGTGCCAGCAGCGTTTCTGTCGGGGGACCCTCCTACGAGCAGTACTTC	CASSVSVGGPSYEQYF
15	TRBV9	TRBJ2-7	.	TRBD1	TGTGCCAGCAGCGAGGACGGACAGGGAATTAACGAGCAGTACTTC	CASSEDGQGINEQYF
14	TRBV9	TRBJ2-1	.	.	TGTGCCAGCAGCACAGGACTACCTGACAATGAGCAGTTCTTC	CASSTGLPDNEQFF